The 21 T cell receptor beta chains below all came from one sample that was sequenced in a study of technical replicates of blood from several donors. Generated by immunoSEQ multiplex PCR, the TCRdb table keeps only in-frame clones and is missing some. The repertoire includes just over 60,000 clones, about 90% of them detected once, and roughly 5% sits in the top ten. The sample consisted of PBMCs. The receptors shown here come from a human donor in good health. Some clones in this sample may be carry-over from other donors' samples.

This rearrangement joins TRBV9 to TRBJ2-5; tentative D call: TRBD2 (6 bases). CDR3 length equals 16 residues. The germline V gene encodes CDR1 SGDLS and CDR2 YYNGEE. Trimming took off 4 bases at V and 9 bases at J, with 25 bases between the two ends. CDR3 sequence reads: CASSPLVLREKGAQYF. CDR3 bases: TGTGCCAGCAGCCCGCTAGTCCTCCGGGAGAAAGGGGCCCAGTACTTC.

This chain links TRBV27 with TRBJ2-5; 11 positions agree with TRBD1. Looked up from germline, CDR1 is MNHEY and CDR2 is SMNVEV (reference sequence). Trimming at V came to 3 bases and at J to 7 bases, leaving 13 bases not matched to a gene. CDR3 length: 17 amino acids. The CDR3 bases are TGTGCCAGCAGTTTGGGGGTCTCGGGACAGGGGGTGGGGACCCAGTACTTC. It codes for CASSLGVSGQGVGTQYF.

The CDR3 nucleotides are TGTGCCAGCAGCTTCCGGGACACCTTTGAGGCCCCTGAAGCTTTCTTT. Encoded protein: CASSFRDTFEAPEAFF. The chain joins TRBV5-6 to TRBJ1-1; D is perhaps TRBD1 (6 bases). The CDR3 length is 16 residues. CDR1 and CDR2 from the germline V gene are SGHDT and YYEEEE. Trimming stripped 2 bases from V and 6 bases from J, with 20 bases between.

This CDR3 is CASSQVAGTGGEKLFF. The CDR3 DNA reads TGCGCCAGCAGCCAAGTCGCCGGGACAGGGGGGGAAAAACTGTTTTTT. The rearrangement uses TRBV4-1 and TRBJ1-4; 11 nucleotides line up with TRBD1. CDR3 length: 16 amino acids. Germline values: CDR1 MGHRA, CDR2 YSYEKL. The V gene end was trimmed by 1 base and the J gene end by 8 bases; junction bases not matched to a gene: 6.

This clone was detected a few times. V and J are TRBV5-5 and TRBJ1-1; no reliable D call. The germline V gene encodes CDR1 SGHKS and CDR2 YYEKEE (reference sequence). V shed 4 bases and J shed 4 bases, with 17 bases lying between them. This CDR3 is 15 amino acids long. CDR3 DNA: TGTGCCAGCAGCCTACGATACCTGGGAGGCACTGAAGCTTTCTTT. Protein product: CASSLRYLGGTEAFF.

This clone was observed a single time. This chain uses TRBV5-1 with TRBJ2-5; D not resolved. CDR1 and CDR2 from the germline V gene are SGHRS and YFSETQ. CDR3 length: 14 residues. Trimming left V 0 bases short and J 4 bases short, with 10 bases between. The chain's CDR3 is CASSLEPGGETQYF. The DNA for the CDR3 is TGCGCCAGCAGCTTGGAACCGGGTGGAGAGACCCAGTACTTC. Full variable domain (rest looked up from reference TRBV5-1 and TRBJ2-5): KAGVTQTPRYLIKTRGQQVTLSCSPISGHRSVSWYQQTPGQGLQFLFEYFSETQRNKGNFPGRFSGRQFSNSRSEMNVSTLELGDSALYLCASSLEPGGETQYFGPGTRLLVL.

The chain employs TRBV5-1 and TRBJ2-5; 8 bases align to TRBD2. With V trimmed by 4 bases and J by 2 bases, 7 bases remained unmatched. The CDR3 sequence is 15 residues long. The germline gives CDR1 SGHRS, CDR2 YFSETQ. CDR3 protein: CASSTDGTRQETQYF. CDR3 coding DNA: TGCGCCAGCAGCACCGACGGGACTAGACAAGAGACCCAGTACTTC.

This clone was picked up one time. V gene TRBV9 combines with J gene TRBJ2-7; 9 bases are a match to TRBD2. The CDR3 has 18 residues. V lost 0 bases, J lost 2 bases, and 12 bases stayed unmatched. From germline, CDR1 is SGDLS and CDR2 YYNGEE. Here the CDR3 DNA reads TGTGCCAGCAGCGTAGACGTGCGGGGGGGCTATACCCCCTACGAGCAGTACTTC. Amino acid sequence: CASSVDVRGGYTPYEQYF.

This clone was picked up one time. The chain recombines TRBV6-1 with TRBJ2-5, with D possibly matching TRBD1 (7 bases). CDR3 length: 16 amino acids. The V end was cut by 4 bases, the J end by 0 bases, with 15 bases between. Germline V lookup: CDR1 MNHNS, CDR2 SASEGT. This chain's CDR3 is CASSAWTGGYQETQYF. The CDR3 DNA is TGTGCCAGCAGTGCATGGACAGGAGGGTACCAAGAGACCCAGTACTTC.

The chain recombines TRBV5-4 with TRBJ1-1, with 8 bases identical to TRBD1. The V segment lost 0 bases and the J segment 6 bases; nucleotides outside the gene matches: 4. The CDR3 covers 14 residues. Germline CDR1 SGHNT, CDR2 YYREEE (reference sequence). The CDR3 here is CASSLAEQGAEAFF. DNA of the CDR3: TGTGCCAGCAGCTTGGCCGAACAGGGGGCTGAAGCTTTCTTT.

A single count supports this clone. This chain uses TRBV5-1 with TRBJ2-5; the D gene is possibly TRBD1 (6 bases). The V gene lost 4 bases and the J gene lost 2 bases, with 12 bases spanning the gap. There are 14 residues in the CDR3. Germline V lookup: CDR1 SGHRS, CDR2 YFSETQ. CDR3 coding DNA: TGCGCCAGCAGCCCCGGGACACAACAAGAGACCCAGTACTTC. Its translation is CASSPGTQQETQYF.

J is TRBJ1-6 and V is TRBV4-2; 10 bases align to TRBD1. CDR1 is LGHNA and CDR2 is YNFKEQ in the germline V gene. After removal of 1 base from V and 3 bases from J, the junction contained 0 bases not matched to a gene. This CDR3 is 16 amino acids long. The CDR3 coding sequence is TGTGCCAGCAGCCAAGGGGACAGGGGCTATAATTCACCCCTCCACTTT. Amino acids: CASSQGDRGYNSPLHF.

The V gene is TRBV18, the J gene TRBJ2-3; D unresolved. Germline lookup yields CDR1 KGHSH and CDR2 LQKENI. Trimming cost V 5 bases and J 0 bases, with 9 bases left between them. The CDR3 has 14 amino acids. The CDR3 region has the DNA TGTGCCAGCTCAGCCTCCGGGAGCACAGATACGCAGTATTTT. It is translated as CASSASGSTDTQYF.

The V and J genes are TRBV19 and TRBJ1-1; the D gene is possibly TRBD1 (6 bases). The germline V and J ends were trimmed by 8 bases and 5 bases, with 15 bases remaining between them. CDR1 and CDR2 from the germline V gene are LNHDA and SQIVND (reference sequence). The CDR3 covers 13 residues. This chain's CDR3 is CASRMGGATEAFF. CDR3 nucleotide sequence: TGTGCCAGTCGAATGGGGGGGGCGACTGAAGCTTTCTTT.

The J gene is TRBJ2-3, the V gene TRBV5-4; 10 bases align to TRBD2. Losses at the gene ends were 4 bases for V and 6 bases for J; bases not matched to a gene: 11. Germline-derived CDR1 and CDR2 are SGHNT and YYREEE (reference sequence). The CDR3 sequence is 16 residues long. The CDR3 DNA sequence: TGTGCCAGCAGCGTGTGGTCGGCTAGCGGGAGTGATACGCAGTATTTT. Translation gives CASSVWSASGSDTQYF.

The V gene is TRBV7-2, the J gene TRBJ2-7; 12 bases are a match to TRBD2. The V and J ends lost 3 bases and 2 bases, in that order; junction bases with no gene match: 2. This CDR3 has 15 residues. Germline assignment: CDR1 SGHTA and CDR2 FQGNSA. The DNA of the CDR3 is TGTGCCAGCAGCTTCCTAGCGGGGGGGACCTACGAGCAGTACTTC. This sequence encodes CASSFLAGGTYEQYF.

This chain uses TRBV4-2 with TRBJ1-2; D is uncertain. This CDR3 region has 15 residues. In germline, CDR1 is LGHNA, CDR2 YNFKEQ. Trimming took 4 bases from V and 4 from J, leaving 16 bases between them. This CDR3 reads CASSPSEVTGYGYTF. In nucleotides, the CDR3 is TGTGCCAGCAGCCCCAGTGAGGTGACGGGCTATGGCTACACCTTC.

The chain has TRBV7-2 and TRBJ1-3; D call uncertain. Trimming cost V 5 bases and J 0 bases, with 8 bases left between them. The CDR3 length is 14 residues. Germline lookup yields CDR1 SGHTA and CDR2 FQGNSA. The CDR3 region has the DNA TGTGCCAGCAGCCCAAAGAGCTCTGGAAACACCATATATTTT. As protein: CASSPKSSGNTIYF.

The gene calls are TRBV7-5 and TRBJ2-2; TRBD2, the table's D call, was not compared with the DNA. TRBV7-5 is noted as a pseudogene. The CDR3 is 14 amino acids. CDR3 DNA: TGTGTCAGAAGTCACAGCGGGTACACCGGGGAGCTGTTTTTT. Amino acids: CVRSHSGYTGELFF.

The sample holds one count of this clone. The chain links TRBV18 to TRBJ1-5, with 8 nucleotides matching TRBD1. The CDR3 totals 15 residues. CDR1 is KGHSH and CDR2 is LQKENI in the germline V gene. V trimming: 5 bases; J trimming: 4 bases; junction bases outside the gene matches: 7. The CDR3 nucleotides read TGTGCCAGCTCATCGGGACAGGCTCGTAATCAGCCCCAGCATTTT. Encoded protein: CASSSGQARNQPQHF.

The chain uses TRBV6-5 and TRBJ2-3, with 7 bases that match TRBD2. V was pared by 10 bases and J by 1 base, with 11 bases of the junction left unmatched. Per germline, CDR1 MNHEY and CDR2 SVGAGI. The CDR3 extends over 15 amino acids. CDR3 DNA sequence: TGTGCCACAAGGGATGCGGGGGTGGGCACAGATACGCAGTATTTT. Its protein product is CATRDAGVGTDTQYF.